The 28 T cell receptor beta chains below were found in one sample sequenced in a study of post-analysis software for immune sequencing data (dated by TCRdb to the mid-2010s). These receptors have no identified antigens. Here is what the overall study found, with its caveats: Patients showed significantly higher frequencies than controls for a few TRBV segments, among them TRBV5-6, TRBV5-1 and TRBV20-1.

Library preparation used PCR. The sequencing machine was an Illumina HiSeq 2500. To reduce PCR and sequencing biases, unique molecular identifiers were built into the TCR beta cDNA libraries. TCRdb trimmed the raw reads at Q25, called clones with MiXCR and kept productive beta chains. Rows are unified per CDR3 protein, each entry keeping the most common DNA and genes. A total of approximately 690,000 distinct CDR3 sequences appear in this sample, roughly three fifths of them only once. The ten biggest clones cover roughly 10% of the sample. The sample was blood. The receptors stem from a girl aged 2 to 10 with multiple sclerosis.

The genes are TRBV27 and TRBJ2-1; D assignment may be TRBD1 or TRBD2 (5 bases each). Trimming shortened V by 3 bases and J by 9 bases, and 9 bases separated the two germline ends. The CDR3 covers 12 residues. From germline, CDR1 is MNHEY and CDR2 SMNVEV (reference sequence). This CDR3 reads CASSLWGSEQFF. The CDR3 DNA reads as TGTGCCAGCAGTTTGTGGGGGAGTGAGCAGTTCTTC.

The CDR3 DNA reads TGTGCCAGCGCCGGGACTAGCGGCACAGATACGCAGTATTTT. Amino acids: CASAGTSGTDTQYF. The V gene is TRBV6-6, the J gene TRBJ2-3, with 10 bases fitting TRBD2. Germline V gene lookup returns CDR1 MNHNY and CDR2 SVGAGI (reference sequence). The CDR3 has 14 amino acids. V dropped 8 bases and J dropped 1; count of bases not matched to a gene: 3.

For the CDR3, the DNA is TGCGCCAGCAGCTTGGCCTCAGGAGCCCTTGGGGAGACCCAGTACTTC. It codes for CASSLASGALGETQYF. The chain couples TRBV5-1 to TRBJ2-5; D gene uncertain. The CDR3 has 16 residues. V lost 0 bases and J 5 bases, leaving 17 bases between the germline ends. CDR1 SGHRS and CDR2 YFSETQ come from the germline V gene.

The chain uses TRBV10-3 and TRBJ1-6, with D perhaps TRBD1 (5 bases). Germline values: CDR1 ENHRY, CDR2 SYGVKD. V lost 3 bases to trimming and J lost 6 bases, with 18 bases between them. The length of the CDR3 is 17 residues. CDR3 region: CAISDHSGTATNSPLHF. The CDR3 DNA is TGTGCCATCAGTGACCACTCCGGGACGGCCACTAATTCACCCCTCCACTTT.

Only one count was recorded for this clonotype. The V call is TRBV11-2, the J call TRBJ2-1; 10 bases are shared with TRBD1. The junction had 12 bases not matched to a gene; V was cut back by 3 bases and J by 10 bases. This CDR3 spans 16 amino acids. The germline gives CDR1 SGHAT, CDR2 FQNNGV. In nucleotides, the CDR3 is TGTGCCAGCAGCTTGACAGGGGGCGTTTCTGGGCCGGAGCAGTTCTTC. This encodes CASSLTGGVSGPEQFF.

V gene TRBV6-5 combines with J gene TRBJ2-1; D is unresolved. Germline assignment: CDR1 MNHEY and CDR2 SVGAGI. V was cut by 7 bases and J by 1 base, with 8 bases left in between. CDR3 size: 13 residues. Written as DNA, the CDR3 is TGTGCCAGCACCCAAGGGTCCTACAATGAGCAGTTCTTC. The encoded protein is CASTQGSYNEQFF.

The chain has TRBV6-5 and TRBJ1-2; tentatively, D is TRBD1 (6 bases). With 6 bases removed from V and 6 bases from J, the gap between germline ends came to 11 bases. The CDR3 sequence is 12 residues long. Germline V gives CDR1 MNHEY, CDR2 SVGAGI. As DNA, the CDR3 is TGTGCCAGCAGCCGAGGGGGGGATGGCTACACCTTC. It encodes CASSRGGDGYTF.

This clonotype was observed a handful of times. The V call is TRBV7-9, the J call TRBJ2-7; D perhaps matches TRBD2 (6 bases). The CDR3 sequence is 13 residues long. Germline-derived CDR1 and CDR2 are SEHNR and FQNEAQ (reference sequence). Deletions cut 7 bases from V and 3 bases from J, with 13 bases between. CDR3 in DNA: TGTGCCAGCACCGGGGGAGGAGGCTACGAGCAGTACTTC. It is translated as CASTGGGGYEQYF.

V usage is TRBV7-2 and J usage is TRBJ2-3; a weak D match, TRBD2 (6 bases). Deletions cut 11 bases from V and 2 bases from J, with 20 bases between. The CDR3 loop spans 15 amino acids. The germline V gene has CDR1 SGHTA and CDR2 FQGNSA. The CDR3 DNA is TGTGCCTCCTACGAGGAGGGGTTCTACACAGATACGCAGTATTTT. Residues: CASYEEGFYTDTQYF.

The chain combines TRBV10-3 with TRBJ2-7; either TRBD1 or TRBD2 may fit D (6 bases each). With 2 bases removed from V and 5 bases from J, the gap between germline ends came to 22 bases. The CDR3 contains 17 residues. CDR1 and CDR2 from the germline V gene are ENHRY and SYGVKD. CDR3 in amino acids: CAISEKDPGAFGDEQYF. The CDR3 nucleotides read TGTGCCATCAGTGAGAAGGATCCGGGGGCATTTGGGGACGAGCAGTACTTC.

V and J are TRBV7-4 and TRBJ2-5, with 14 bases aligning to TRBD2. Germline CDR1 reads SGHVT; CDR2 reads SQSDAQ. The CDR3 is 17 residues long. With V trimmed by 3 bases and J by 3 bases, 6 bases remained unmatched. The CDR3 loop reads CASSFGTSGGAKETQYF. CDR3 nucleotide sequence: TGTGCCAGCAGCTTCGGGACTAGCGGGGGAGCAAAAGAGACCCAGTACTTC.

The V and J genes are TRBV20-1 and TRBJ2-5; no definite D call. The germline CDR1 and CDR2 sequences are DFQATT and SNEGSKA (reference sequence). The CDR3 is made up of 16 amino acids. V was cut by 0 bases and J by 0 bases, with 14 bases left in between. This CDR3 is CSARDQDPQYQETQYF. DNA of the CDR3: TGCAGTGCTAGAGATCAGGACCCGCAGTACCAAGAGACCCAGTACTTC.

This clonotype was found once. This chain uses TRBV6-1 with TRBJ2-1; D possibly corresponds to TRBD2 (5 bases). The germline gives CDR1 MNHNS, CDR2 SASEGT. The CDR3 is 16 amino acids. Trimming cost V 2 bases and J 6 bases, with 17 bases left between them. The CDR3 bases are TGTGCCAGCAGTGAACTTTGGAGGTCCGGACTCAATGAGCAGTTCTTC. Its translation is CASSELWRSGLNEQFF.

The chain is built from TRBV28 and TRBJ2-3; the D gene could be TRBD1 or TRBD2 (5 bases each). V was pared by 7 bases and J by 1 base, with 9 bases between. This CDR3 contains 13 residues. Germline V gives CDR1 MDHEN, CDR2 SYDVKM. The CDR3 DNA sequence: TGTGCCAGCAATCTGGGACGCACAGATACGCAGTATTTT. Its protein is CASNLGRTDTQYF.

The chain links TRBV7-9 to TRBJ2-7, with 8 nucleotides matching TRBD1. The J call is uncertain, as TRBJ2-5 better fits the DNA end. CDR3 length: 16 residues. Per the germline V gene, CDR1 is SEHNR and CDR2 is FQNEAQ (reference sequence). The CDR3 reads CASSLRVTGDEETQYF. DNA for the CDR3: TGTGCCAGCAGCTTAAGGGTGACAGGGGACGAGGAGACCCAGTACTTC.

The rearrangement joins TRBV21-1 to TRBJ2-6; the table calls TRBD2, which could not be checked here. TRBV21-1 is tagged as a pseudogene. The CDR3 sequence is 17 residues long. CDR3 protein: CASSNSEGSSGANVLTF. The CDR3 DNA reads as TGTGCCAGCAGCAATTCAGAGGGGAGCTCTGGGGCCAACGTCCTGACTTTC.

DNA for the CDR3: TGTGCCAGCAGTGATTCAAGGGGTAATTCACCCCTCCACTTT. This translates into CASSDSRGNSPLHF. The chain combines TRBV2 with TRBJ1-6; D might be TRBD1 (5 bases). Germline V gene data show CDR1 as SNHLY and CDR2 as FYNNEI. The V end lost 3 bases, the J end lost 6 bases, and 9 bases lay between the germline ends. The CDR3 is 14 amino acids. Using reference TRBV2 and TRBJ1-6 for the parts outside the CDR3, the full variable domain is EPEVTQTPSHQVTQMGQEVILRCVPISNHLYFYWYRQILGQKVEFLVSFYNNEISEKSEIFDDQFSVERPDGSNFTLKIRSTKLEDSAMYFCASSDSRGNSPLHFGNGTRLTVT.

This clonotype turned up a few times. The chain employs TRBV29-1 and TRBJ2-1; D might be TRBD1 (7 bases). Germline CDR1 and CDR2: SQVTM and ANQGSEA. The CDR3 has 12 residues. V was clipped by 7 bases and J by 15 bases, with 22 bases between them. CDR3 sequence: CSARDRDNSGFF. In DNA form, the CDR3 reads TGCAGCGCCAGAGACAGGGATAATAGCGGGTTCTTC.

This clonotype was counted between two and nine times. CDR3 coding DNA: TGTGCCAGCAGTTACGGCCGGGAAACAGGGACTTACGAGCAGTACTTC. Translated, it gives CASSYGRETGTYEQYF. This sequence joins TRBV6-5 and TRBJ2-7; possibly TRBD1 or TRBD2 for D (6 bases each). The V and J ends lost 2 bases and 4 bases respectively, with 18 bases between them. Germline lookup yields CDR1 MNHEY and CDR2 SVGAGI. The CDR3 contains 16 residues.

The chain uses TRBV27 and TRBJ1-1; a weak D match, TRBD1 (5 bases). Between the trimmed V and J ends, which lost 3 bases and 3 bases, there was a span of 14 bases. This CDR3 is built from 15 residues. Germline CDR1 reads MNHEY; CDR2 reads SMNVEV (reference sequence). CDR3 sequence (DNA): TGTGCCAGCAGTTTTGGGAGGGGTCGGTACACTGAAGCTTTCTTT. It yields the protein CASSFGRGRYTEAFF.

In its sample, this clonotype was seen a few times. The chain combines TRBV5-1 with TRBJ1-2, with 9 bases aligning to TRBD1. The CDR3 has 14 residues. Unmatched junction bases numbered 7, after V lost 2 bases and J lost 8 bases. The germline gives CDR1 SGHRS, CDR2 YFSETQ. For the CDR3, the DNA is TGCGCCAGCAGCTTAGGACAGGGGAGCGGCGGCTACACCTTC. Encoded protein: CASSLGQGSGGYTF.

Worth noting for this clonotype: At one end the junction does not follow the germline gene, possibly because of a read error. This chain uses TRBV4-1 with TRBJ2-7; D is perhaps TRBD2 (7 bases). The CDR3 consists of 17 residues. Germline V gene sequence: CDR1 MGHRA, CDR2 YSYEKL. CDR3 sequence: CASRHPGGPNSTYEQYF. In DNA, the CDR3 is TGCGCCAGCCGCCATCCCGGGGGGCCTAATAGCACTTACGAGCAGTACTTC.

Only a few counts were recorded for this clonotype. The chain recombines TRBV10-1 with TRBJ2-3, with D perhaps TRBD2 (6 bases). From germline, CDR1 is WNHNN and CDR2 SYGVQD (reference sequence). This CDR3 has 14 amino acids. V dropped 3 bases and J dropped 5 bases, with 12 bases sitting between them. CDR3 coding DNA: TGCGCCAGCAGTGACAGTGGTAGCGGAGATACGCAGTATTTT. Amino acid sequence: CASSDSGSGDTQYF.

This clonotype was seen more than once but under ten times. The chain links TRBV24-1 to TRBJ2-3, with D possibly TRBD1 on 5 matching bases. V was clipped by 1 base and J by 6 bases, with 7 bases between them. CDR1 and CDR2 from the germline V gene are KGHDR and SFDVKD. This CDR3 region has 13 residues. The CDR3 sequence: CATSDFQGDTQYF. CDR3 in DNA: TGTGCCACCAGTGATTTCCAGGGTGATACGCAGTATTTT.

Only a few counts were recorded for this clonotype. The V and J genes are TRBV10-2 and TRBJ2-5; D unresolved. The end of the DNA fits TRBJ2-7 better, so the J call may be wrong. The CDR3 totals 14 residues. CDR1 is WSHSY and CDR2 is SAAADI in the germline V gene. As DNA, the CDR3 is TGCGCCAGCAGGTGGGGTTCGGTCGGCGGCGAGCAGTACTTC. The encoded protein is CASRWGSVGGEQYF.

This chain uses TRBV4-3 with TRBJ2-7; 8 bases line up with TRBD1. TRBJ2-5 matches the DNA end more closely, so the J call is doubtful. CDR1 is LGHNA, CDR2 YSLEER, per germline. CDR3 length: 15 residues. The CDR3 sequence is CASSQDRGRRETQYF. As DNA, the CDR3 is TGCGCCAGCAGCCAAGACAGGGGGCGCAGGGAGACCCAGTACTTC.

The chain combines TRBV9 with TRBJ2-5; 7 positions match TRBD2. This CDR3 comprises 16 residues. V dropped 4 bases and J dropped 9; count of bases not matched to a gene: 18. The germline CDR1 and CDR2 sequences are SGDLS and YYNGEE. As DNA, the CDR3 is TGTGCCAGCAGCCCGGACCGGGGTAACCCGGGGGGATCCCAGTACTTC. Translating it yields CASSPDRGNPGGSQYF.

In this sample, this clonotype turned up a few times. This rearrangement joins TRBV7-2 to TRBJ2-7; TRBD2 matches at 12 bases. The germline CDR1 and CDR2 sequences are SGHTA and FQGNSA. V gave up 5 bases and J gave up 4 bases; unmatched junction bases: 12. The CDR3 runs 17 residues. The CDR3 DNA follows: TGTGCCAGCAGCACGACTAGCGGGGGATCCAATAGATACGAGCAGTACTTC. It encodes CASSTTSGGSNRYEQYF.